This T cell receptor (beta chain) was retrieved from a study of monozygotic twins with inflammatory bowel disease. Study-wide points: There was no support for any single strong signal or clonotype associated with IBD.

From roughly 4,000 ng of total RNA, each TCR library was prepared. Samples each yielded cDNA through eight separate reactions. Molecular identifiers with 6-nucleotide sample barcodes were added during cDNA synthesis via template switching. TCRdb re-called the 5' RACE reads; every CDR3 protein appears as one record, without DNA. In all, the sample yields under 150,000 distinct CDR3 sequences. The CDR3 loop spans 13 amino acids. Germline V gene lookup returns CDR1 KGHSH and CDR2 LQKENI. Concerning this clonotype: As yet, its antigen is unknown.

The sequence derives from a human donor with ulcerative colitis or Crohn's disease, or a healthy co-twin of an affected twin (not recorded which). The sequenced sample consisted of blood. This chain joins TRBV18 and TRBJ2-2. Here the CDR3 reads CASSPRGSGELFF.